Below are 32 T cell receptor beta chains sequenced from a single sample in a study of blood T cell repertoires in COVID-19 (dated by TCRdb to the early 2020s). The library was obtained by the immunoSEQ multiplex PCR assay. TCRdb mirrors the immuneACCESS table, restricted to in-frame sequences. Some clones are absent from its copies; in checked studies, under half trace to an unresolved V gene, and the reason for the others is unknown. Recorded for this sample are about 88,000 clones; 75% to 90% of them occurred a single time. In total, the top ten clones hold roughly 15% of the sample. Sequences were obtained from peripheral blood. The receptors derive from a male donor with acute or convalescent COVID-19.

This clone appeared once. The chain has TRBV5-1 and TRBJ2-5; 8 bases line up with TRBD2. CDR1 and CDR2 (germline): SGHRS, YFSETQ. V shed 1 base, J shed 3 bases, and the junction held 5 bases outside the gene matches. The CDR3 is made up of 15 amino acids. The CDR3 bases are TGCGCCAGCAGCTTGCCCAGCGGGGGCAAAGAGACCCAGTACTTC. It specifies CASSLPSGGKETQYF.

The chain links TRBV19 to TRBJ1-4; D is unclear. This CDR3 region has 16 residues. Per germline, CDR1 LNHDA and CDR2 SQIVND (reference sequence). V was trimmed by 8 bases and J by 1 base, leaving 17 bases between them. CDR3 amino acids: CASSNRGGGTNEKLFF. In nucleotides, the CDR3 is TGTGCCAGTTCTAACCGGGGAGGAGGAACTAATGAAAAACTGTTTTTT.

The gene calls are TRBV9 and TRBJ2-5; TRBD2 agrees at 13 bases. Germline V gene sequence: CDR1 SGDLS, CDR2 YYNGEE. Germline trimming cut 4 bases from V and 4 bases from J; bases unmatched to any gene: 13. The CDR3 spans 18 residues. The CDR3 here is CASSTLGGLAGRGETQYF. As DNA, the CDR3 is TGTGCCAGCAGCACCTTGGGGGGACTAGCGGGGAGAGGAGAGACCCAGTACTTC.

A single count supports this clone. The chain combines TRBV4-1 with TRBJ2-1; TRBD2 is a possible D gene (6 bases). Trimming took off 1 base at V and 7 bases at J, with 11 bases between the two ends. The length of the CDR3 is 14 residues. Germline V gene sequence: CDR1 MGHRA, CDR2 YSYEKL. The CDR3 nucleotides are TGCGCCAGCAGCCAAGGACCCCTAGCGAATGAGCAGTTCTTC. It yields the protein CASSQGPLANEQFF.

The rearrangement links TRBV18 to TRBJ2-4; a possible D gene is TRBD2 (5 bases). The germline V gene encodes CDR1 KGHSH and CDR2 LQKENI. CDR3 length: 14 amino acids. With 3 bases removed from V and 6 bases from J, the gap between germline ends came to 12 bases. The CDR3 DNA sequence: TGTGCCAGCTCACCTGAGGCAGGAGGAAACATTCAGTACTTC. Its protein is CASSPEAGGNIQYF.

Only one count was recorded for this clone. J is TRBJ1-5 and V is TRBV30; 10 bases are shared with TRBD1. The CDR3 extends over 19 amino acids. The ends lost 1 base at V and 0 bases at J; junction bases unmatched: 12. Per the germline V gene, CDR1 is GTSNPN and CDR2 is SVGIG (reference sequence). The CDR3 region has the DNA TGTGCCTGGAGTGCCAAAATGACAGGGGGCGATTATAGCAATCAGCCCCAGCATTTT. This sequence encodes CAWSAKMTGGDYSNQPQHF.

J is TRBJ1-2 and V is TRBV19; D uncertain. The germline gives CDR1 LNHDA, CDR2 SQIVND (reference sequence). This CDR3 spans 12 amino acids. V was pared by 5 bases and J by 4 bases, with 8 bases between. The CDR3: CASSSRGYGYTF. DNA of the CDR3: TGTGCCAGTAGTTCCCGGGGCTATGGCTACACCTTC.

This sequence joins TRBV18 and TRBJ1-1; 7 nucleotides match TRBD1. The CDR3 is 13 residues long. V gave up 3 bases and J gave up 8 bases; unmatched junction bases: 6. Germline V CDR1 and CDR2: KGHSH, LQKENI. The CDR3 region has the DNA TGTGCCAGCTCACCGGGGGACAGTCGGGAAGCTTTCTTT. As protein: CASSPGDSREAFF.

The chain employs TRBV30 and TRBJ1-4; TRBD1 agrees at 8 bases. Germline V gene lookup returns CDR1 GTSNPN and CDR2 SVGIG (reference sequence). Germline trimming cut 0 bases from V and 3 bases from J; bases unmatched to any gene: 6. CDR3 length: 16 residues. DNA for the CDR3: TGTGCCTGGAGTGTAGGACAGGGTTCACCTAATGAAAAACTGTTTTTT. This translates into CAWSVGQGSPNEKLFF.

The V gene is TRBV3-1 (or the pseudogene TRBV3-2), the J gene TRBJ2-2, with TRBD1 matching 11 bases. The V segment lost 4 bases and the J segment 4 bases; nucleotides outside the gene matches: 5. The CDR3 extends over 16 amino acids. CDR1 is LGHDT, CDR2 YNNKEL, per germline (reference sequence). The CDR3 reads CASSLRTGGSTGELFF. DNA of the CDR3: TGTGCCAGCAGCCTTCGGACAGGGGGCTCCACCGGGGAGCTGTTTTTT.

The gene calls are TRBV6-5 and TRBJ1-1; TRBD1 matches 9 bases. The germline V gene encodes CDR1 MNHEY and CDR2 SVGAGI. The length of the CDR3 is 15 residues. The junction had 11 bases not matched to a gene; V was cut back by 6 bases and J by 6 bases. CDR3 in DNA: TGTGCCAGCAGCCGCCGGGACAGGGACGGCGCTGAAGCTTTCTTT. Translation gives CASSRRDRDGAEAFF.

The rearrangement links TRBV5-1 to TRBJ2-5; the D gene is possibly TRBD1 (6 bases). V dropped 3 bases and J dropped 2 bases, with 17 bases sitting between them. CDR3 length: 16 residues. In germline, CDR1 is SGHRS, CDR2 YFSETQ. Here the CDR3 DNA reads TGCGCCAGCAGCTCCACAGGGTCTCCTAGGCAAGAGACCCAGTACTTC. Its protein is CASSSTGSPRQETQYF.

The chain recombines TRBV6-6 with TRBJ1-1; D perhaps matches TRBD1 (6 bases). The CDR3 totals 14 residues. Trimming took off 4 bases at V and 1 base at J, with 10 bases between the two ends. Germline CDR1 reads MNHNY; CDR2 reads SVGAGI (reference sequence). The CDR3 nucleotides read TGTGCCAGCAGTTTGGGCAGGGGGAACACTGAAGCTTTCTTT. Amino acids: CASSLGRGNTEAFF.

The V and J genes are TRBV3-1 (or the pseudogene TRBV3-2) and TRBJ2-5; a possible D gene is TRBD2 (5 bases). The CDR3 runs 14 residues. Trimming took off 4 bases at V and 4 bases at J, with 13 bases between the two ends. Germline loops: CDR1 LGHDT, CDR2 YNNKEL (reference sequence). CDR3 residues: CASSPSGLAETQYF. Written as DNA, the CDR3 is TGTGCCAGCAGCCCATCGGGCCTAGCAGAGACCCAGTACTTC.

The chain has TRBV5-1 and TRBJ2-2; tentatively, D is TRBD1 (6 bases). Looked up from germline, CDR1 is SGHRS and CDR2 is YFSETQ. V was shortened by 3 bases and J by 4 bases, with 10 bases between the two germline ends. This CDR3 spans 14 amino acids. The CDR3 loop reads CASSSDSSTGELFF. Here the CDR3 DNA reads TGCGCCAGCAGCTCGGACAGCAGCACCGGGGAGCTGTTTTTT.

The CDR3 bases are TGTGCCAGCAGCTTAGGTCGGGTCGGTGAAGCTTTCTTT. Translating it yields CASSLGRVGEAFF. The V and J genes are TRBV7-2 and TRBJ1-1; D is unresolved. CDR1 and CDR2 (germline): SGHTA, FQGNSA. The CDR3 sequence is 13 residues long. With 1 base removed from V and 7 bases from J, the gap between germline ends came to 10 bases.

This chain links TRBV6-1 with TRBJ1-2; TRBD1 agrees at 9 bases. Trimming took 1 base from V and 8 from J; bases not matched to a gene: 5. Per the germline V gene, CDR1 is MNHNS and CDR2 is SASEGT. The CDR3 consists of 14 residues. CDR3 nucleotide sequence: TGTGCCAGCAGTGAAGTACAGGGGGCGGGAGGCTACACCTTC. It specifies CASSEVQGAGGYTF.

V usage is TRBV4-2 and J usage is TRBJ2-3; 7 nucleotides align to TRBD2. Unmatched junction bases numbered 1, after V lost 1 base and J lost 0 bases. The CDR3 extends over 15 amino acids. In germline, CDR1 is LGHNA, CDR2 YNFKEQ. The CDR3 DNA is TGTGCCAGCAGCCAAGGCGGGGGAAGCACAGATACGCAGTATTTT. Translation gives CASSQGGGSTDTQYF.

The chain employs TRBV6-5 and TRBJ1-1; D call uncertain. This CDR3 comprises 13 residues. The V gene's germline CDR1 is MNHEY and CDR2 SVGAGI. V was cut by 2 bases and J by 1 base, with 5 bases left in between. The CDR3 DNA reads as TGTGCCAGCAGTTACGGAGGGAACACTGAAGCTTTCTTT. Protein: CASSYGGNTEAFF.

The V and J genes are TRBV19 and TRBJ1-1, with D hard to call. With 3 bases removed from V and 14 bases from J, the gap between germline ends came to 13 bases. CDR3 length: 11 amino acids. Germline values: CDR1 LNHDA, CDR2 SQIVND (reference sequence). In nucleotides, the CDR3 is TGTGCCAGTAGTATGCTAGGGAGTTCATTCTTT. It yields the protein CASSMLGSSFF.

The V call is TRBV10-3, the J call TRBJ2-1, with 9 bases fitting TRBD2. This CDR3 contains 12 residues. Germline lookup yields CDR1 ENHRY and CDR2 SYGVKD. V gave up 10 bases and J gave up 7 bases; unmatched junction bases: 5. The CDR3 sequence: CATQTSGNEQFF. The CDR3 bases are TGTGCCACACAGACTAGCGGTAATGAGCAGTTCTTC.

A note on this clone: A junction boundary mismatches the germline segment, possibly from a read error. The chain couples TRBV5-1 to TRBJ2-5, with D tentatively TRBD2 (6 bases). The CDR3 has 14 residues. Germline CDR1 SGHRS, CDR2 YFSETQ. The CDR3 loop is CASSLGSGQESQYF. The CDR3 DNA is TGCGCCAGCAGCTTAGGTAGCGGTCAAGAGTCCCAGTACTTC.

The V call is TRBV20-1, the J call TRBJ2-7, with 7 nucleotides matching TRBD1. CDR1 and CDR2 from the germline V gene are DFQATT and SNEGSKA (reference sequence). The CDR3 extends over 13 amino acids. With 3 bases clipped from V and 5 bases from J, the junction kept 7 bases outside the gene matches. The CDR3 loop is CSASRPGGHEQYF. The CDR3 DNA reads as TGCAGTGCTAGTCGCCCAGGGGGACACGAGCAGTACTTC.

The chain employs TRBV19 and TRBJ1-5; perhaps TRBD1 as D (6 bases). Trimming pared 4 bases from V and 7 bases from J, leaving 11 bases between. This CDR3 comprises 13 residues. Germline lookup yields CDR1 LNHDA and CDR2 SQIVND (reference sequence). CDR3 sequence (DNA): TGTGCCAGTAGTAGACAGGTGGGGCAGCCCCAGCATTTT. Translated: CASSRQVGQPQHF.

V usage is TRBV6-6 and J usage is TRBJ1-2; a weak D match, TRBD1 (6 bases). CDR1 is MNHNY and CDR2 is SVGAGI in the germline V gene (reference sequence). The V gene lost 6 bases and the J gene lost 5 bases, with 16 bases spanning the gap. CDR3 length equals 14 residues. As DNA, the CDR3 is TGTGCCAGCAGGGACAGTACTAGGGTGTATGGCTACACCTTC. Its translation: CASRDSTRVYGYTF.

This clone is a singleton in its sample. The CDR3 DNA follows: TGTGCCAGCAGCGAGACTAGTAAAATGAGCAATGAGCAGTTCTTC. It specifies CASSETSKMSNEQFF. The chain employs TRBV9 and TRBJ2-1, with TRBD2 as a possible D gene (6 bases). The germline V and J ends were trimmed by 3 bases and 6 bases, with 16 bases remaining between them. Germline V gene sequence: CDR1 SGDLS, CDR2 YYNGEE. The CDR3 has 15 amino acids.

The CDR3 nucleotides read TGTGCCATCAGTGAGTCGACGGGGGAATTCACTGAAGCTTTCTTT. Translation: CAISESTGEFTEAFF. This sequence joins TRBV10-3 and TRBJ1-1; weak D call: TRBD1 (5 bases). This CDR3 has 15 residues. Looked up from germline, CDR1 is ENHRY and CDR2 is SYGVKD. Trimming cost V 0 bases and J 4 bases, with 12 bases left between them.

A few counts support this clone. At one end the junction does not follow the germline gene, possibly because of a read error. The chain employs TRBV6-1 and TRBJ2-7; D unclear. Germline V CDR1 and CDR2: MNHNS, SASEGT. The CDR3 spans 11 residues. The CDR3 region has the DNA TGTGCCAGCAGTCAAGCAGCCGAGCAGTACTTC. Amino acids: CASSQAAEQYF.

The chain combines TRBV23-1 with TRBJ1-2; the D is unclear. Being an ORF, TRBV23-1 has a function that is uncertain. The CDR3 extends over 15 amino acids. V lost 3 bases to trimming and J lost 4 bases, with 15 bases between them. The CDR3, as DNA: TGCGCCAGCAGTCAGCCCCCCGGAGGTTGCTATGGCTACACCTTC. Its protein is CASSQPPGGCYGYTF.

The genes are TRBV19 and TRBJ2-5; 10 bases agree with TRBD2. This CDR3 has 15 residues. CDR1 and CDR2 from the germline V gene are LNHDA and SQIVND (reference sequence). After removal of 6 bases from V and 0 bases from J, the junction contained 4 bases not matched to a gene. The CDR3 DNA sequence: TGTGCCAGTAGGGATAGCGGGGGGTACCAAGAGACCCAGTACTTC. Translating it yields CASRDSGGYQETQYF.

The chain couples TRBV6-6 to TRBJ2-7; 7 bases are shared with TRBD1. The CDR3 is made up of 14 amino acids. The ends lost 6 bases at V and 0 bases at J; junction bases unmatched: 5. Looked up from germline, CDR1 is MNHNY and CDR2 is SVGAGI (reference sequence). This CDR3 is CASRGGQNSYEQYF. In DNA form, the CDR3 reads TGTGCCAGCAGAGGGGGACAGAACTCCTACGAGCAGTACTTC.

This clone showed up just a few times. The chain is built from TRBV7-8 and TRBJ1-5; D perhaps matches TRBD1 (5 bases). CDR3 length equals 15 residues. V was cut by 3 bases and J by 5 bases, with 14 bases left in between. CDR1 SGHVS and CDR2 FQNEAQ come from the germline V gene. CDR3 in amino acids: CASSLRRGKDQPQHF. The CDR3 region has the DNA TGTGCCAGCAGCTTGAGGAGGGGCAAGGATCAGCCCCAGCATTTT.